This TCR beta chain was documented in a study of graft-versus-host responses after intestinal transplantation. The count of this clone is one. Study-wide points: Across patients carrying graft-donor T cell macrochimerism, allografts held high graft-versus-host to host-versus-graft clonal ratios. Recipient marrow harbored GvH clones, some of which surfaced first in ileum or blood.

Repertoires were generated with immunoSEQ multiplex PCR, while TCRdb's copy carries only in-frame clones and drops some. The data hold about 13,000 clones, with 35% to 45% observed a single time. Sorting of proliferating CFSE-low CD3+CD4+ and CD3+CD8+ responders took place after the reaction. The CDR3 spans 14 residues. V was trimmed by 3 bases and J by 7 bases, leaving 15 bases between them. The V gene's germline CDR1 is LNHDA and CDR2 SQIVND (reference sequence). The receptor was derived from a human patient who received an intestinal transplant. Material: alloreactive CD4+ T cells from a mixed lymphocyte reaction culture, obtained before intestinal transplant. Stated subset: CFSE-low proliferating T cells sorted from roughly six-day pre-transplant mixed lymphocyte reaction (GvH or HvG direction). V usage is TRBV19 and J usage is TRBJ1-1, with D unresolved. CDR3 sequence reads: CASSIERGVIEAFF. The CDR3 DNA follows: TGTGCCAGTAGTATTGAACGAGGCGTCATTGAAGCTTTCTTT.